This T cell receptor (beta chain) was found in a study of blood T cell repertoires in COVID-19. Study information: Both acute and convalescent COVID-19 samples were obtained from the United States, Italy and Spain. T cells, B-cell-depleted T cells, or PBMCs provided the cDNA or gDNA that served as material.

This CDR3 is built from 16 residues. Germline loops: CDR1 SGHVS, CDR2 FQNEAQ. The J segment lost 4 bases and the V segment lost 5 bases, leaving 6 bases of the junction unmatched. The authors' processing: Quantification of nucleated cells was approximated via reference gene primer amplification. The table came from immunoSEQ multiplex PCR; TCRdb's copy has only in-frame clones and leaves some out. V and J calls and clone size are given by that table; D and trimming were obtained from the DNA. The sample shows about 190,000 clones, more than 70% of them seen only once. The source material was peripheral blood. The sequence was obtained from a woman aged 40 to 50 who had recovered from COVID-19. The chain combines TRBV7-8 with TRBJ2-2; TRBD1 matches at 11 bases. CDR3: CASSPRDRGITGELFF. CDR3 DNA sequence: TGTGCCAGCAGCCCGCGGGACAGGGGGATCACCGGGGAGCTGTTTTTT.